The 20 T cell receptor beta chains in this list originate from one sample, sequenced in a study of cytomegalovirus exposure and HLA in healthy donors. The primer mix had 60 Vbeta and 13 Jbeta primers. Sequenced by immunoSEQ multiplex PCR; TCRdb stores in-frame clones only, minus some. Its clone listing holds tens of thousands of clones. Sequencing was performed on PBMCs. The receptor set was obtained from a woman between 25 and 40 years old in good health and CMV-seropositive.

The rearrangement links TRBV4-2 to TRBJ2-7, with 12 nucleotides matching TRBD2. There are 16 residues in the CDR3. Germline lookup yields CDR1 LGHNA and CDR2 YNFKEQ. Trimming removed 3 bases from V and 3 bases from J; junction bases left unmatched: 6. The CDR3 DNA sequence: TGTGCCAGCAGCCATCAACTGACTAGCGGGAGCTACGAGCAGTACTTC. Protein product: CASSHQLTSGSYEQYF.

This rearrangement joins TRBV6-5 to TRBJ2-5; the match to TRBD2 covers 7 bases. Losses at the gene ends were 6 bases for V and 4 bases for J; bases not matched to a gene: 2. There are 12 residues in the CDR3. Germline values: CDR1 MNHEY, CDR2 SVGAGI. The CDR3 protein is CASRTGGETQYF. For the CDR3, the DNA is TGTGCCAGCAGAACGGGGGGAGAGACCCAGTACTTC.

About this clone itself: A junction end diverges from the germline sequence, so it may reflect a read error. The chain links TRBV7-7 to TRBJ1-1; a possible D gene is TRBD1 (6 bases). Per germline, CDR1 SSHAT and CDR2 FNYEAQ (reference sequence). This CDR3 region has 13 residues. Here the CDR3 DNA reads TGTGCTAGCAGCCAGGACAGCAACACTGAAGCTTTCTTT. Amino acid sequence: CASSQDSNTEAFF.

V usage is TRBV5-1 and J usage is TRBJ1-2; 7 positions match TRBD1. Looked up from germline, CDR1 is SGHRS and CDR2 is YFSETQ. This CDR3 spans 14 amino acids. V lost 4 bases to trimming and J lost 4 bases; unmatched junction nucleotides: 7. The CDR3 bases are TGCGCCAGCAGCGCCCGACAGGGATTCTATGGCTACACCTTC. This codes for CASSARQGFYGYTF.

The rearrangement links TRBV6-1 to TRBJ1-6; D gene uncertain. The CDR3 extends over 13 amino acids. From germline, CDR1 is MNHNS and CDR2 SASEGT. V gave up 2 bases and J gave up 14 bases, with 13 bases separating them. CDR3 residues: CASSEHSLGTLHF. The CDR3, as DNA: TGTGCCAGCAGTGAACACAGCCTCGGGACCCTCCACTTT.

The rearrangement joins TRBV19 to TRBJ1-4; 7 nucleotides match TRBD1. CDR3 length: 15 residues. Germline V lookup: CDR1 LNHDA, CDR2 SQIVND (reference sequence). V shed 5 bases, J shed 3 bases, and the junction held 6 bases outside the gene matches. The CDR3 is CASSSRTGSNEKLFF. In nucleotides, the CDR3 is TGTGCCAGTAGTTCAAGGACAGGATCTAATGAAAAACTGTTTTTT.

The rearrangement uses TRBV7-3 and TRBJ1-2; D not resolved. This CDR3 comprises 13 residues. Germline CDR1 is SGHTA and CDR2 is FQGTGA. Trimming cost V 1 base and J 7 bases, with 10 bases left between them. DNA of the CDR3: TGTGCCAGCAGCTTAAATGCGGGCTCTGGCTACACCTTC. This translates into CASSLNAGSGYTF.

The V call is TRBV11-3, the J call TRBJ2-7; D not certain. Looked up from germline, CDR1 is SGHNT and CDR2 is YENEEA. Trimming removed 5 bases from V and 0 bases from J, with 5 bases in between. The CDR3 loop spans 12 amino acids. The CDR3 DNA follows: TGTGCCAGCAGCCTCAGCTCCTACGAGCAGTACTTC. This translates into CASSLSSYEQYF. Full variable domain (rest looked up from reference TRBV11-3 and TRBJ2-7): EAGVVQSPRYKIIEKKQPVAFWCNPISGHNTLYWYLQNLGQGPELLIRYENEEAVDDSQLPKDRFSAERLKGVDSTLKIQPAELGDSAVYLCASSLSSYEQYFGPGTRLTVT.

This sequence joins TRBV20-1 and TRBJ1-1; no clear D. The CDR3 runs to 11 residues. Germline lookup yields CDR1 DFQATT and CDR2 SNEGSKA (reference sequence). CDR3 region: CSILLTRLAFF. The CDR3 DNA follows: TGCAGCATTCTGCTGACGAGGTTGGCTTTCTTT.

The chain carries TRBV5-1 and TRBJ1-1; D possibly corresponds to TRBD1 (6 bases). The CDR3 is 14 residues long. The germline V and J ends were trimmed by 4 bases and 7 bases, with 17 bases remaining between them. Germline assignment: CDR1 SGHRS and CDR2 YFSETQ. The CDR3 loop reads CASSLRLPDSEAFF. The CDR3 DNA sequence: TGCGCCAGCAGCCTCAGGCTCCCGGACAGTGAAGCTTTCTTT.

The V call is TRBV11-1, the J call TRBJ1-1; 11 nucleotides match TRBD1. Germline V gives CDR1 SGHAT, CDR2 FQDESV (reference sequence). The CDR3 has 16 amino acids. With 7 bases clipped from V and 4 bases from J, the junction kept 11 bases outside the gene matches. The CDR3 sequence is CASNPSDRGLGTEAFF. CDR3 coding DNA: TGTGCCAGCAACCCCTCGGACAGGGGGCTGGGCACTGAAGCTTTCTTT.

CDR3 DNA sequence: TGCAGCGCCCATAGCGGGCGTAGCACAGATACGCAGTATTTT. Its translation is CSAHSGRSTDTQYF. The chain links TRBV29-1 to TRBJ2-3; 7 nucleotides align to TRBD2. Unmatched junction bases numbered 7, after V lost 7 bases and J lost 0 bases. CDR3 length: 14 residues. Germline V gene lookup returns CDR1 SQVTM and CDR2 ANQGSEA.

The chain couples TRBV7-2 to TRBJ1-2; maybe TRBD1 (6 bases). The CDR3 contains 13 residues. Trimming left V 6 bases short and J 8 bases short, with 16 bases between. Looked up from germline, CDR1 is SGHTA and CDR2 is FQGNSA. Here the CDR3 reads CASRYREGGGYTF. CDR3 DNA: TGTGCCAGCAGATACAGGGAAGGCGGCGGCTACACCTTC.

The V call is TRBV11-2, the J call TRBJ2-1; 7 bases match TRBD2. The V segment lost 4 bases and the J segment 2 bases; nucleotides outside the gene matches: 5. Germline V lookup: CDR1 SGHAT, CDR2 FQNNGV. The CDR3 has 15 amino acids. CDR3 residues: CASSSQRGPYNEQFF. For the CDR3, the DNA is TGTGCCAGCAGCTCCCAGCGGGGCCCCTACAATGAGCAGTTCTTC.

The CDR3 here is CSVELAYEQYF. The CDR3 nucleotides read TGCAGCGTGGAACTAGCCTACGAGCAGTACTTC. The rearrangement joins TRBV29-1 to TRBJ2-7, with TRBD2 as a possible D gene (5 bases). Trimming took off 6 bases at V and 2 bases at J, with 8 bases between the two ends. In germline, CDR1 is SQVTM, CDR2 ANQGSEA. This CDR3 is built from 11 residues.

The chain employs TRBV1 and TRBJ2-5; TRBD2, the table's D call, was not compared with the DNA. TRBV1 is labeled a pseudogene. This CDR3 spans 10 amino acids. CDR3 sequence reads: CTSSPRSQYF. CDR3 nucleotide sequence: TGCACCAGCAGCCCTAGGTCCCAGTACTTC.

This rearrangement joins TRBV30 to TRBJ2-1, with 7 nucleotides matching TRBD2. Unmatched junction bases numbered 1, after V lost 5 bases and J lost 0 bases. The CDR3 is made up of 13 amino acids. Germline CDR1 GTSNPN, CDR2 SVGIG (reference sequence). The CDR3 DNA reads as TGTGCCTGGGGCGGGAGCTCCTACAATGAGCAGTTCTTC. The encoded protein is CAWGGSSYNEQFF.

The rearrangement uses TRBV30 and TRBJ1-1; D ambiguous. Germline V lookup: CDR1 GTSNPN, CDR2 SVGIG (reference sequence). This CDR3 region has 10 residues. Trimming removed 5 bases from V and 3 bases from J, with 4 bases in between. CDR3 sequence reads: CAWSDTEAFF. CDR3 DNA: TGTGCCTGGTCGGACACTGAAGCTTTCTTT.

The CDR3 spells CASSPEQQKGYTF. DNA for the CDR3: TGTGCCAGCTCTCCCGAACAGCAGAAAGGCTACACCTTC. The genes are TRBV18 and TRBJ1-2, with D unclear. Germline lookup yields CDR1 KGHSH and CDR2 LQKENI. This CDR3 contains 13 residues. V lost 6 bases, J lost 8 bases, and 16 bases lay in between.

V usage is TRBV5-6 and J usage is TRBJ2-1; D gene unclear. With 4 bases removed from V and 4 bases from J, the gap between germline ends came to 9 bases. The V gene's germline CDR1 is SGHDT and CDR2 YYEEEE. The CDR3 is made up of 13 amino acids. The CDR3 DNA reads TGTGCCAGCAGCCCCTCCTTGTACAATGAGCAGTTCTTC. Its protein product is CASSPSLYNEQFF.